The TCR beta chain described here comes from a study of cytomegalovirus exposure and HLA in healthy donors. Findings of the study overall: Through in vitro validation, three CMV-associated chains were shown to be specific for CMV antigens. Subsequent analysis found a tendency for first-cohort TCR clusters to co-occur within the approximately 130 validation repertoires.

Concerning this clone itself: Its antigen is unknown.

Libraries were prepared by immunoSEQ multiplex PCR; TCRdb keeps only in-frame clonotypes and omits some of them. Counted here are 200,000 or so clones, 84% occurring once; the ten biggest clones make up roughly 6.5%. The validation cohort, a group of 120 subjects, included the donors and was separate from the roughly 600-subject first cohort. This CDR3 region has 15 residues. Germline CDR1 is MNHEY and CDR2 is SMNVEV (reference sequence). The V segment lost 7 bases and the J segment 6 bases; nucleotides outside the gene matches: 8. This TCR came from a man aged 18 to 30 in good health and CMV-seropositive. The chain uses TRBV27 and TRBJ2-7, with 14 bases identical to TRBD2. The source material was PBMCs. The DNA for the CDR3 is TGTGCCAGCAACTCCCTCGGGACTAGCGGGGGCGAGCAGTACTTC. Amino acids: CASNSLGTSGGEQYF.